Listed here are 21 T cell receptor beta chains from one sample, sequenced in a study of T cells after yellow fever vaccination. TCRdb re-called the 5' RACE reads with MiXCR, one entry per CDR3 protein. Here the sample spans a few hundred thousand distinct CDR3 sequences, around 9.3% being singletons. The sequencing used CD4+ T cells sorted from PBMCs, collected 5 days after the yellow fever booster vaccination. These receptors all come from a man between 18 and 29 years old who received the YFV17D yellow fever vaccine.

This clonotype was recorded a few times. V usage is TRBV12-3 or TRBV12-4 and J usage is TRBJ1-1, with D perhaps matching TRBD1 (5 bases). This CDR3 contains 14 residues. V was cut by 3 bases and J by 4 bases, with 12 bases left in between. The CDR3 DNA is TGTGCCAGCAGTTTGGGGGTCGCGTTCACTGAAGCTTTCTTT. Amino acid sequence: CASSLGVAFTEAFF.

The gene calls are TRBV20-1 and TRBJ2-2; D not certain. Deletions cut 6 bases from V and 1 base from J, with 6 bases between. CDR3 size: 12 residues. CDR1 is DFQATT, CDR2 SNEGSKA, per germline (reference sequence). CDR3 nucleotide sequence: TGCAGTGCACCAGAGAACACCGGGGAGCTGTTTTTT. Encoded protein: CSAPENTGELFF.

This clonotype was counted at least ten times. The chain employs TRBV18 and TRBJ2-5; either TRBD1 or TRBD2 may supply D (5 bases each). From germline, CDR1 is KGHSH and CDR2 LQKENI. The CDR3 extends over 13 amino acids. V dropped 8 bases and J dropped 4 bases, with 14 bases sitting between them. CDR3 loop: CASQLPGTETQYF. The CDR3 region has the DNA TGTGCCAGCCAACTCCCAGGGACAGAGACCCAGTACTTC. The entire variable domain, with the rest obtained from reference TRBV18 and TRBJ2-5, is as follows: NAGVMQNPRHLVRRRGQEARLRCSPMKGHSHVYWYRQLPEEGLKFMVYLQKENIIDESGMPKERFSAEFPKEGPSILRIQQVVRGDSAAYFCASQLPGTETQYFGPGTRLLVL.

This clonotype has only a few counts. The V and J genes are TRBV6-6 and TRBJ2-7, with 9 bases aligning to TRBD2. The germline V gene has CDR1 MNHNY and CDR2 SVGAGI (reference sequence). The CDR3 is 15 residues long. J was trimmed by 1 base and V by 6 bases; bases with no gene match: 7. The CDR3 is CASRSGLASSYEQYF. The DNA of the CDR3 is TGTGCCAGCAGGTCCGGACTAGCGTCTTCCTACGAGCAGTACTTC.

The rearrangement uses TRBV4-2 and TRBJ2-1, with 7 bases fitting TRBD1. There are 15 residues in the CDR3. V trimming: 5 bases; J trimming: 2 bases; junction bases outside the gene matches: 6. Germline lookup yields CDR1 LGHNA and CDR2 YNFKEQ. CDR3 in DNA: TGTGCCAGCAGCTTCGGGACAGATCCCTACAATGAGCAGTTCTTC. Encoded protein: CASSFGTDPYNEQFF.

In its sample, this clonotype was seen a few times. J is TRBJ1-6 and V is TRBV12-3 or TRBV12-4; a weak D match, TRBD1 (6 bases). The CDR3 is made up of 14 amino acids. Trimming shortened V by 2 bases and J by 10 bases, and 12 bases separated the two germline ends. This chain's CDR3 is CASSLLQGGSPLHF. The CDR3 nucleotides are TGTGCCAGCAGTTTATTACAGGGAGGGTCACCCCTCCACTTT.

This clonotype occurred a few times. V and J are TRBV28 and TRBJ2-7; D is possibly TRBD2 (6 bases). The CDR3 length is 12 residues. CDR1 and CDR2 from the germline V gene are MDHEN and SYDVKM. V lost 4 bases to trimming and J lost 6 bases, with 10 bases between them. The CDR3 DNA is TGTGCCAGCAGTTCGGACGGGGGCGAGCAGTACGTC. Protein product: CASSSDGGEQYV.

This clonotype was seen at least ten times. The chain has TRBV5-1 and TRBJ2-7, with 7 bases fitting TRBD2. J was trimmed by 0 bases and V by 4 bases; bases with no gene match: 1. The CDR3 sequence is 13 residues long. CDR1 and CDR2 from the germline V gene are SGHRS and YFSETQ. The CDR3 DNA reads as TGCGCCAGCAGCACGGGGGGCTCCTACGAGCAGTACTTC. It specifies CASSTGGSYEQYF.

In its sample, this clonotype was seen many times. The chain links TRBV29-1 to TRBJ2-1; maybe TRBD2 (6 bases). With 6 bases removed from V and 1 base from J, the gap between germline ends came to 16 bases. The CDR3 covers 15 residues. Germline assignment: CDR1 SQVTM and CDR2 ANQGSEA. The CDR3 nucleotides read TGCAGCGTCCTACCCCGGAGGGATTCCTACAATGAGCAGTTCTTC. Its protein is CSVLPRRDSYNEQFF.

The chain employs TRBV9 and TRBJ1-5; the D is unclear. V lost 3 bases to trimming and J lost 3 bases, with 16 bases between them. The germline CDR1 and CDR2 sequences are SGDLS and YYNGEE. The length of the CDR3 is 16 residues. The CDR3 region is CASSAGVGQPNQPQHF. The DNA for the CDR3 is TGTGCCAGCAGCGCCGGGGTTGGGCAGCCCAATCAGCCCCAGCATTTT.

This clonotype was picked up a small number of times. DNA of the CDR3: TGTGCCTTAGGAGGACTAGCCGTTCCCGGGGAGCTGTTTTTT. The encoded protein is CALGGLAVPGELFF. J is TRBJ2-2 and V is TRBV6-6, with 8 bases fitting TRBD2. The CDR3 spans 14 residues. V shed 11 bases and J 6 bases; nucleotides not matched to a gene: 11. The germline V gene encodes CDR1 MNHNY and CDR2 SVGAGI (reference sequence).

This clonotype has only a few counts. The chain recombines TRBV14 with TRBJ1-5; no firm D call. The V and J ends lost 5 bases and 7 bases respectively, with 12 bases between them. The CDR3 consists of 13 residues. Germline V gene sequence: CDR1 SGHDN, CDR2 FVKESK. CDR3 residues: CASSEGLGQPQHF. As DNA, the CDR3 is TGTGCCAGCAGCGAAGGGTTAGGACAGCCCCAGCATTTT.

The J gene is TRBJ2-1, the V gene TRBV5-1; TRBD1 agrees at 10 bases. V lost 2 bases to trimming and J lost 4 bases; unmatched junction nucleotides: 3. The germline V gene encodes CDR1 SGHRS and CDR2 YFSETQ. The CDR3 contains 15 residues. The CDR3, as DNA: TGCGCCAGCAGCTTCGGACAGGGGGTGTACAATGAGCAGTTCTTC. This translates into CASSFGQGVYNEQFF.

CDR3 sequence (DNA): TGTGCCAGCTCAAAGGAGATCTTAGCCAAAAACATTCAGTACTTC. It is translated as CASSKEILAKNIQYF. The chain has TRBV18 and TRBJ2-4; no clear D. V shed 5 bases and J shed 0 bases, with 11 bases lying between them. Looked up from germline, CDR1 is KGHSH and CDR2 is LQKENI. The CDR3 runs to 15 residues.

V is TRBV6-5 and J is TRBJ1-2, with D perhaps matching TRBD1 (5 bases). V was pared by 6 bases and J by 8 bases, with 16 bases between. Germline V CDR1 and CDR2: MNHEY, SVGAGI. The CDR3 contains 13 residues. The DNA for the CDR3 is TGTGCCAGCAGGGCAAGACAGCTCCAAGGCTACACCTTC. It specifies CASRARQLQGYTF.

This clonotype was seen more than once but under ten times. The chain employs TRBV11-3 and TRBJ2-5; 8 bases align to TRBD1. J lost 6 bases, V lost 5 bases, and 5 bases had no gene match. There are 13 residues in the CDR3. CDR1 SGHNT and CDR2 YENEEA come from the germline V gene. As DNA, the CDR3 is TGTGCCAGCAGCAAGGACAGGGCCCAGACCCAGTACTTC. It translates to CASSKDRAQTQYF.

At least ten counts were recorded for this clonotype. V and J are TRBV6-5 and TRBJ2-7; D is perhaps TRBD1 (5 bases). CDR1 is MNHEY, CDR2 SVGAGI, per germline. The CDR3 covers 13 residues. Trimming removed 2 bases from V and 3 bases from J, with 8 bases in between. CDR3 residues: CASSYRQGYEQYF. The CDR3 nucleotides are TGTGCCAGCAGTTACCGGCAGGGCTACGAGCAGTACTTC.

This clonotype showed up just a few times. The chain recombines TRBV20-1 with TRBJ1-5, with D perhaps TRBD1 (6 bases). This CDR3 has 14 residues. Germline CDR1 reads DFQATT; CDR2 reads SNEGSKA (reference sequence). Trimming took off 5 bases at V and 2 bases at J, with 13 bases between the two ends. CDR3 sequence: CSAGGTLGNQPQHF. The DNA of the CDR3 is TGCAGTGCTGGGGGGACACTGGGCAATCAGCCCCAGCATTTT.

With respect to this clonotype: A much larger clone differs by one base, so this may be a read error. V gene TRBV7-2 combines with J gene TRBJ2-3, with TRBD1 matching 7 bases. The CDR3 consists of 15 residues. The germline V gene encodes CDR1 SGHTA and CDR2 FQGNSA. DNA of the CDR3: TGTGCCAGCAGCTCCCAGACAGGGATCACAGATACGAAGTATTTT. This encodes CASSSQTGITDTKYF.

This clonotype was picked up a small number of times. This chain joins TRBV12-3 or TRBV12-4 and TRBJ2-3; TRBD1 matches 7 bases. Unmatched junction bases numbered 6, after V lost 5 bases and J lost 7 bases. The CDR3 totals 13 residues. The CDR3 sequence: CASSASQGNTQYF. The CDR3 coding sequence is TGTGCCAGCAGTGCCTCACAGGGGAATACGCAGTATTTT.

The chain couples TRBV29-1 to TRBJ1-1, with TRBD1 matching 9 bases. This CDR3 has 14 residues. V dropped 7 bases and J dropped 5; count of bases not matched to a gene: 11. Germline CDR1 SQVTM, CDR2 ANQGSEA. The CDR3 here is CSATPQGAGTEAFF. The CDR3 DNA reads TGCAGCGCGACCCCACAGGGGGCTGGGACTGAAGCTTTCTTT.